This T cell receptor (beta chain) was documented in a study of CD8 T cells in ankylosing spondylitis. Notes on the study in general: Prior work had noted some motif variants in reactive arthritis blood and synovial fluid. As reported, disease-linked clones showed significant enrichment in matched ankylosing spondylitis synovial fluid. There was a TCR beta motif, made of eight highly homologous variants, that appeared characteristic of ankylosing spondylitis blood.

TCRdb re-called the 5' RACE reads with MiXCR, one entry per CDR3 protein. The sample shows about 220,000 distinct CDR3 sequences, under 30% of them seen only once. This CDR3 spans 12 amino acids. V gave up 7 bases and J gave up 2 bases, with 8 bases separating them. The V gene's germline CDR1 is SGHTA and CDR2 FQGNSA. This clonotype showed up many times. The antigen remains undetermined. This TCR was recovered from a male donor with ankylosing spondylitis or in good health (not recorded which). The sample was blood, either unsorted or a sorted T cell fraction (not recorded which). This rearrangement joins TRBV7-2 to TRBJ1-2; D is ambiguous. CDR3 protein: CASTRNNYGYTF. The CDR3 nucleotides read TGTGCCAGCACTCGTAACAACTATGGCTACACCTTC. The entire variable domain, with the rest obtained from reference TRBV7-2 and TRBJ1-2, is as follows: GAGVSQSPSNKVTEKGKDVELRCDPISGHTALYWYRQSLGQGLEFLIYFQGNSAPDKSGLPSDRFSAERTGGSVSTLTIQRTQQEDSAVYLCASTRNNYGYTFGSGTRLTVV.